The 14 T cell receptor beta chains presented below share a single source sample, sequenced in a study of cytomegalovirus exposure and HLA in healthy donors. PCR was performed using 60 Vbeta and 13 Jbeta primers. Clones were sequenced by immunoSEQ multiplex PCR, and TCRdb holds only the in-frame ones, with some missing. The sample table includes 200,000 or so clones. The specimen was PBMCs. The source of these receptors is a boy under 18 in good health and CMV-seronegative.

The chain recombines TRBV27 with TRBJ2-3; 7 bases agree with TRBD1. The CDR3 is made up of 15 amino acids. Germline-derived CDR1 and CDR2 are MNHEY and SMNVEV (reference sequence). The J segment lost 4 bases and the V segment lost 6 bases, leaving 10 bases of the junction unmatched. DNA of the CDR3: TGTGCCAGCAGAGAGAAAGGGGGCGACCCAGATACGCAGTATTTT. Encoded protein: CASREKGGDPDTQYF.

On this clone: The junction shows a germline mismatch at one end, possibly a read error. The chain carries TRBV5-6 and TRBJ2-2; D possibly corresponds to TRBD2 (6 bases). Germline lookup yields CDR1 SGHDT and CDR2 YYEEEE. The CDR3 contains 13 residues. Written as DNA, the CDR3 is TGTGCCAGCAGCGAAGAAAACACCGGGGGGCTGTTTTTT. Residues: CASSEENTGGLFF.

J is TRBJ1-6 and V is TRBV6-1; D ambiguous. This CDR3 contains 14 residues. V lost 6 bases to trimming and J lost 3 bases, with 9 bases between them. Germline V CDR1 and CDR2: MNHNS, SASEGT. For the CDR3, the DNA is TGTGCCAGCAGGGAATCAGGCTATAATTCACCCCTCCACTTT. It encodes CASRESGYNSPLHF.

V gene TRBV30 combines with J gene TRBJ1-2; 8 bases line up with TRBD1. This CDR3 is 12 amino acids long. J was trimmed by 7 bases and V by 6 bases; bases with no gene match: 7. Germline CDR1 GTSNPN, CDR2 SVGIG (reference sequence). The CDR3 protein is CACQGAKFGYTF. Written as DNA, the CDR3 is TGTGCCTGCCAGGGGGCAAAGTTTGGCTACACCTTC. Supplemented by reference TRBV30 and TRBJ1-2, the full variable domain reads SQTIHQWPATLVQPVGSPLSLECTVEGTSNPNLYWYRQAAGRGLQLLFYSVGIGQISSEVPQNLSASRPQDRQFILSSKKLLLSDSGFYLCACQGAKFGYTFGSGTRLTVV.

V is TRBV4-3 and J is TRBJ2-7; D call uncertain. Germline lookup yields CDR1 LGHNA and CDR2 YSLEER. Trimming took 3 bases from V and 2 from J, leaving 11 bases between them. The CDR3 length is 14 residues. The CDR3 DNA reads TGCGCCAGCAGCCAGGGCCTCTCGACCTACGAGCAGTACTTC. Protein: CASSQGLSTYEQYF.

The chain is built from TRBV19 and TRBJ1-1, with D perhaps matching TRBD1 (5 bases). The germline V gene encodes CDR1 LNHDA and CDR2 SQIVND (reference sequence). The CDR3 runs 14 residues. V lost 8 bases and J lost 0, with 13 bases in between. The CDR3 DNA reads TGTGCCAGTTCGACAGCAAGAATGAACACTGAAGCTTTCTTT. This codes for CASSTARMNTEAFF.

The rearrangement uses TRBV11-2 and TRBJ2-2; D is perhaps TRBD1 (5 bases). CDR1 SGHAT and CDR2 FQNNGV come from the germline V gene. This CDR3 comprises 14 residues. V was pared by 5 bases and J by 2 bases, with 9 bases between. The CDR3 reads CASSADRNTGELFF. Here the CDR3 DNA reads TGTGCCAGCAGCGCCGACAGAAACACCGGGGAGCTGTTTTTT.

V is TRBV4-1 and J is TRBJ1-2; no clear D. Germline CDR1 reads MGHRA; CDR2 reads YSYEKL. CDR3 length equals 17 residues. Trimming stripped 1 base from V and 5 bases from J, with 20 bases between. The CDR3 coding sequence is TGCGCCAGCAGCCAAGTCGGAACAGCAAAGACTATATATGGCTACACCTTC. This translates into CASSQVGTAKTIYGYTF.

The chain employs TRBV6-4 and TRBJ2-3, with D perhaps matching TRBD1 (5 bases). CDR3 length equals 14 residues. Germline V gene lookup returns CDR1 MRHNA and CDR2 SNTAGT. V gave up 3 bases and J gave up 4 bases, with 11 bases separating them. In DNA form, the CDR3 reads TGTGCCAGCAGTGAGGGGCATGGGGCAGATACGCAGTATTTT. It encodes CASSEGHGADTQYF.

The chain uses TRBV6-5 and TRBJ1-3, with D uncertain. Germline V gene lookup returns CDR1 MNHEY and CDR2 SVGAGI. Between the trimmed V and J ends, which lost 1 base and 1 base, there was a span of 11 bases. The CDR3 length is 16 residues. In nucleotides, the CDR3 is TGTGCCAGCAGTTACTTTTCCTCCACATCTGGAAACACCATATATTTT. Protein product: CASSYFSSTSGNTIYF.

The rearrangement uses TRBV19 and TRBJ2-3; 8 nucleotides match TRBD1. CDR3 length equals 14 residues. V shed 3 bases and J 1 base; nucleotides not matched to a gene: 0. In germline, CDR1 is LNHDA, CDR2 SQIVND (reference sequence). Written as DNA, the CDR3 is TGTGCCAGTAGTATGGGACAGGGCACAGATACGCAGTATTTT. This sequence encodes CASSMGQGTDTQYF.

The chain joins TRBV9 to TRBJ2-1; 7 positions agree with TRBD1. This CDR3 is 15 amino acids long. CDR1 is SGDLS, CDR2 YYNGEE, per germline. The V gene end was trimmed by 3 bases and the J gene end by 6 bases; junction bases not matched to a gene: 9. The CDR3 spells CASSGKGAFGNEQFF. The CDR3 DNA sequence: TGTGCCAGCAGCGGTAAGGGGGCGTTTGGCAATGAGCAGTTCTTC.

The genes are TRBV30 and TRBJ2-7; D is uncertain. Germline-derived CDR1 and CDR2 are GTSNPN and SVGIG (reference sequence). The germline V and J ends were trimmed by 6 bases and 0 bases, with 15 bases remaining between them. This CDR3 contains 14 residues. Written as DNA, the CDR3 is TGTGCCTGCCGGCCGCGGCAAAGCTCCTACGAGCAGTACTTC. Its translation is CACRPRQSSYEQYF.

This chain uses TRBV28 with TRBJ2-5; possible D gene TRBD2, 6 bases. CDR1 and CDR2 (germline): MDHEN, SYDVKM. The CDR3 has 12 amino acids. Trimming pared 6 bases from V and 4 bases from J, leaving 9 bases between. The CDR3 reads CASRPGGETQYF. In nucleotides, the CDR3 is TGTGCCAGCAGGCCCGGGGGAGAGACCCAGTACTTC.